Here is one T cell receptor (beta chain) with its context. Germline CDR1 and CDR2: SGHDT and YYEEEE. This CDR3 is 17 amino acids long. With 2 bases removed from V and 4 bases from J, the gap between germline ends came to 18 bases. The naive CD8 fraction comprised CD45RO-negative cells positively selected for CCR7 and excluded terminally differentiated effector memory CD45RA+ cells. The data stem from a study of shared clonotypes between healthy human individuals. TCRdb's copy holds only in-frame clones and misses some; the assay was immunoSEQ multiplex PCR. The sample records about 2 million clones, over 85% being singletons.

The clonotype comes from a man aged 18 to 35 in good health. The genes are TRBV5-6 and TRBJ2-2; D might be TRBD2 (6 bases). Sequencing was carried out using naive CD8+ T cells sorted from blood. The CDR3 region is CASSFGWSSVGTGELFF. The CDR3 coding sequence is TGTGCCAGCAGCTTTGGGTGGTCTAGCGTCGGCACCGGGGAGCTGTTTTTT.